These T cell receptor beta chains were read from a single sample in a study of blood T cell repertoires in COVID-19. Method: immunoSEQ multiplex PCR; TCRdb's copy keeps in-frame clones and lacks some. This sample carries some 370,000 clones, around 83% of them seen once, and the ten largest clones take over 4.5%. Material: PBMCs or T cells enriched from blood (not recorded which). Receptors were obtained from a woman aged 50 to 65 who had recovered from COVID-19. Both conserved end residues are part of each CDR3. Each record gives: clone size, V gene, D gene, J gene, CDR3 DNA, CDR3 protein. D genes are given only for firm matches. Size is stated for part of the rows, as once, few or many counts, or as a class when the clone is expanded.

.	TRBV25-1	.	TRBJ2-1	TGTGCCAGCAGTGAATATCCCCAGCGCAATGAGCAGTTCTTC	CASSEYPQRNEQFF
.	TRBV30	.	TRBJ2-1	TGTGCCTGGAGTGCCCCGGGTGATGAGCAGTTCTTC	CAWSAPGDEQFF
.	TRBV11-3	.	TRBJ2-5	TGTGCCAGCAGCTTATTCAGGGGCGATGAGACCCAGTACTTC	CASSLFRGDETQYF
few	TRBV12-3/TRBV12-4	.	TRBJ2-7	TGTGCCAGCAGTCCGCCAGGGGTGGTGAGGCAGTACTTC	CASSPPGVVRQYF
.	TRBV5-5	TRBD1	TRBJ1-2	TGTGCCAGCAGCCCTCCGGGCAGGGGGGATGGCTACACCTTC	CASSPPGRGDGYTF
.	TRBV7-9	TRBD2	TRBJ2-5	TGTGCCAGCAGCTCCCGACTAGCGGCGCAAGAGACCCAGTACTTC	CASSSRLAAQETQYF
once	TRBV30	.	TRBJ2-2	TGTGCCTGGAGTGTATCAGGGGCCACCGGGGAGCTGTTTTTT	CAWSVSGATGELFF
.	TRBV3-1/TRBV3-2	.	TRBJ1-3	TGTGCCAGCAGCCAGGGCCGGTCTACCCGGACGGGGGGAAACACCATATATTTT	CASSQGRSTRTGGNTIYF
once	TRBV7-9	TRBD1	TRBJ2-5	TGTGCCAGCAGTTCTGACAGGGTCGGTCAGACCCAGTACTTC	CASSSDRVGQTQYF
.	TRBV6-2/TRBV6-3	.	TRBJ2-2	TGTGCCAGCAGTTACCCAGGGGTGGGAGAGACCGGGGAGCTGTTTTTT	CASSYPGVGETGELFF
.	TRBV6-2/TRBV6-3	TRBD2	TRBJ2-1	TGTGCCAGCAGTCTGGCGGGGGGGCTTAACAATGAGCAGTTCTTC	CASSLAGGLNNEQFF
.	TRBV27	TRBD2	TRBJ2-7	TGTGCCAGCAGCCCACTTCTGGCTAGCGGGAGGGGCTACGAGCAGTACTTC	CASSPLLASGRGYEQYF
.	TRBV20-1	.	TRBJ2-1	TGCAGTGCGAACAGGGCGTCCGAGCAGTTCTTC	CSANRASEQFF
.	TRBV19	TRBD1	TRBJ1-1	TGTGCCAGTAAAGTGGCGGGACAGGCTGTTTCTGAAGCTTTCTTT	CASKVAGQAVSEAFF
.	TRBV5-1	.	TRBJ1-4	TGCGCCAGCAGCTTGGGGGCAGAAACCAATGAAAAACTGTTTTTT	CASSLGAETNEKLFF
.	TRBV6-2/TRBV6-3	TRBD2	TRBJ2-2	TGTGCCAGCAGTAAGGGACTAGCGGGGGCGGCGGAGGAGCTGTTTTTT	CASSKGLAGAAEELFF
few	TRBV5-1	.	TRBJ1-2	TGCGCCAGCAGCTTGGCTTTTAACTATGGCTACACCTTC	CASSLAFNYGYTF
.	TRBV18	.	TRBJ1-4	TGTGCCAGCTCACCATTCACCGGGTCAACTAATGAAAAACTGTTTTTT	CASSPFTGSTNEKLFF
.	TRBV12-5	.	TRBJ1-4	TGTGCTCGAACAGTTCGAGTGCGTGGGGCCACTAATGAAAAACTGTTTTTT	CARTVRVRGATNEKLFF
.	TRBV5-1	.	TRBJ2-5	TGCGCCAGCAGCTTGGGGAGGGTAATGGAGACCCAGTACTTC	CASSLGRVMETQYF
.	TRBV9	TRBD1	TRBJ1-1	TGTGCCAGCAGCGTAGGACAGGGGAGGGATACTGAAGCTTTCTTT	CASSVGQGRDTEAFF
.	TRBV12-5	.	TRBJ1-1	TGTGCTAGTGGTTCCTCAAATGACAGGCCCTATGAAGCTTTCTTT	CASGSSNDRPYEAFF
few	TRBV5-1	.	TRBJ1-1	TGCGCCAGCAGCTTGCGGTCCGACCTCTCGGGGACTGAAGCTTTCTTT	CASSLRSDLSGTEAFF
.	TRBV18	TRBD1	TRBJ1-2	TGTGCCAGCTCACCCTCCGGGACAGAGTATGGCTACACCTTC	CASSPSGTEYGYTF
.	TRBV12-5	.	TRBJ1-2	TGTGCTAGTGGCCAGCAAGGAGCTAACTATGGCTACACCTTC	CASGQQGANYGYTF
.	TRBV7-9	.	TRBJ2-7	TGTGCCAGCAGCCATTCCGGGGGGCAGGCCTCCTACGAGCAGTACTTC	CASSHSGGQASYEQYF
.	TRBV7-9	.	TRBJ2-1	TGTGCCAGCAGCTCCCCGCGGGGAGGACAGGCAGGGTCCTACAATGAGCAGTTCTTC	CASSSPRGGQAGSYNEQFF
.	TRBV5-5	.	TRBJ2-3	TGTGCCAGCAGCTTCCCGGGGGTGCTGCAGTATTTT	CASSFPGVLQYF
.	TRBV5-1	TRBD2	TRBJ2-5	TGCGCCAGCAGCTTGGCCGGTGGTAGCGGGAGTGGGGAGACCCAGTACTTC	CASSLAGGSGSGETQYF
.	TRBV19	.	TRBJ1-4	TGTGCCAGTAAGCAGGGTTTGTTATCTAATGAAAAACTGTTTTTT	CASKQGLLSNEKLFF
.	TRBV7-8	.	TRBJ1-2	TGTGCCAGCAGCTTCGTGGAGGTTCCTTCGGGCGGCTACACCTTC	CASSFVEVPSGGYTF
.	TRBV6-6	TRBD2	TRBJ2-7	TGTGCCAGCAGTCGACCGGGACTAGCGGGAGCTCCCACGTCTTACGAGCAGTACTTC	CASSRPGLAGAPTSYEQYF
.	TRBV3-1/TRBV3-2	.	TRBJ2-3	TGTGCCAGCAGCCAAGAGTTGATAGGAGGGATCACAGATACGCAGTATTTT	CASSQELIGGITDTQYF
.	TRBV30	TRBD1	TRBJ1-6	TGTGCCCAGAGGGACAGGGGTGGTTCACCCCTCCACTTT	CAQRDRGGSPLHF
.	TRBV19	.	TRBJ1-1	TGTGCCAGTAGTACTACAGGGATCCCTGAAGCTTTCTTT	CASSTTGIPEAFF
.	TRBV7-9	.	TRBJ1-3	TGTGCCAGCAGCTTAGTAAGGGGTCACTCTGGAAAGTGGAACACCATATATTTT	CASSLVRGHSGKWNTIYF
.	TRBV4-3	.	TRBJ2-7	TGCGCCAGCAGCCGCGAGGGGGGACAGTCCTACGAGCAGTACTTC	CASSREGGQSYEQYF
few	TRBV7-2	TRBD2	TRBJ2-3	TGTGCCAGCAGCTTAGTAGGCCTAGCGGGGAGCACAGATACGCAGTATTTT	CASSLVGLAGSTDTQYF
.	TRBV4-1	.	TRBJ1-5	TGCGCCAGCAGCCAGTCTGTCGGGGAAGAACAGCCCCAGCATTTT	CASSQSVGEEQPQHF
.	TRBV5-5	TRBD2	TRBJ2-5	TGTGCCAGCAGAGCCGGGACTAGCGCCCGTACGGGGGAGACCCAGTACTTC	CASRAGTSARTGETQYF
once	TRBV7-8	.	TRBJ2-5	TGTGCCAGCAGCGTACTAGTAAGGGGGGGGGAGACCCAGTACTTC	CASSVLVRGGETQYF
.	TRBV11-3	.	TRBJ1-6	TGTGCCAGCAGCTTAGATATAACGGGTAATTCACCCCTCCACTTT	CASSLDITGNSPLHF
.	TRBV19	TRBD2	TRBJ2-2	TGTGCCAGTAGTAGGCCCGGACTAGCGGGGGGGCCGGGGGAGCTGTTTTTT	CASSRPGLAGGPGELFF
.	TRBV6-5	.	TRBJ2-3	TGTGCCAGCAGTTACCGGGGGTCTAGCACAGATACGCAGTATTTT	CASSYRGSSTDTQYF
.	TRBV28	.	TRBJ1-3	TGTGCCAGCAGGCCTTGGAACAGGGTTGGAAACACCATATATTTT	CASRPWNRVGNTIYF
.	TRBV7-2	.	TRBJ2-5	TGTGCCAGCAGCTTAGTTATAGGGGCGGCCCAAGAGACCCAGTACTTC	CASSLVIGAAQETQYF
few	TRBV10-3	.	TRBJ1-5	TGTGCCATCAGTGAGGAGGTGAGTCAGCCCCAGCATTTT	CAISEEVSQPQHF
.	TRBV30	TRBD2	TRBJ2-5	TGTGCCTGGAGTGTAATTAGCGGGGGAGTGAGGGAGACCCAGTACTTC	CAWSVISGGVRETQYF
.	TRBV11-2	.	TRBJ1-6	TGTGCCAGCAGCCCTAATGGGCAAATTAATTCACCCCTCCACTTT	CASSPNGQINSPLHF
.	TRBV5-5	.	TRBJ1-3	TGTGCCAGCAGCTTGGAACAGACCTCTGGAAACACCATATATTTT	CASSLEQTSGNTIYF
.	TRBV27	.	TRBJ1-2	TGTGCCAGCAGTTTAAACGGGCGGGCATATGGCTACACCTTC	CASSLNGRAYGYTF
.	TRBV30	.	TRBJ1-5	TGTGCCTGGACGACAGGTGGGGATCAGCCCCAGCATTTT	CAWTTGGDQPQHF
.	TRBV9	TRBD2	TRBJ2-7	TGTGCCAGCAGCGAGACTAGCGGCTCCTACGAGCAGTACTTC	CASSETSGSYEQYF
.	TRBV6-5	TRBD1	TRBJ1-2	TGTGCCAGCATCAGACAGGGGGGGACTCCTGGCGGCTACACCTTC	CASIRQGGTPGGYTF
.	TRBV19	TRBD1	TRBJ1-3	TGTGCCAGTAGTATCTCTCCCGGGGGACAGTATTACACCATATATTTT	CASSISPGGQYYTIYF
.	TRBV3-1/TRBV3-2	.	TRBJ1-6	TGTGCCAGCAGCCAAGACAGACGGAGTAATTCACCCCTCCACTTT	CASSQDRRSNSPLHF